These T cell receptor beta chains were read from a single sample in a study of T cells after posttransplantation cyclophosphamide. Using immunoSEQ multiplex PCR, the repertoire was profiled, and TCRdb retains in-frame clones only, with some absent. The profile covers roughly 18,000 clones, with less than 85% appearing a single time and over 7.5% taken by the ten largest. The specimen was memory CD4+ T cells sorted from blood. Receptors originate from a man aged 25 to 40 in good health and a related stem cell transplant donor. CDR3s include the opening cysteine and the closing phenylalanine or tryptophan. D genes are given only for firm matches. Size is stated for part of the rows, as once, few or many counts, or as a class when the clone is expanded.

v_call: TRBV7-8
j_call: TRBJ2-1
clone_size: once
d_call: .
cdr3_aa: CASSLPLSSYNEQFF
cdr3_nt: TGTGCCAGCAGCTTACCTCTTAGCTCCTACAATGAGCAGTTCTTC

v_call: TRBV7-9
j_call: TRBJ2-7
clone_size: .
d_call: .
cdr3_aa: CASGQSSYEQYF
cdr3_nt: TGTGCCAGCGGGCAGAGCTCCTACGAGCAGTACTTC

v_call: TRBV10-1
j_call: TRBJ2-1
clone_size: .
d_call: .
cdr3_aa: CASSEDSYNEQFF
cdr3_nt: TGCGCCAGCTCAGAGGATTCTTACAATGAGCAGTTCTTC

v_call: TRBV5-1
j_call: TRBJ2-1
clone_size: .
d_call: TRBD2
cdr3_aa: CASSLAGGSNEQFF
cdr3_nt: TGCGCCAGCAGCTTGGCGGGGGGGTCGAATGAGCAGTTCTTC

v_call: TRBV6-1
j_call: TRBJ2-5
clone_size: once
d_call: TRBD2
cdr3_aa: CASSEASGGQETQYF
cdr3_nt: TGTGCCAGCAGTGAAGCAAGCGGGGGCCAAGAGACCCAGTACTTC

v_call: TRBV19
j_call: TRBJ1-2
clone_size: .
d_call: .
cdr3_aa: CASSVQGRINYGYTF
cdr3_nt: TGTGCCAGTAGTGTACAGGGCAGAATCAACTATGGCTACACCTTC

v_call: TRBV2
j_call: TRBJ2-4
clone_size: few
d_call: TRBD1
cdr3_aa: CASSPADRGNIQYF
cdr3_nt: TGTGCCAGCAGCCCTGCGGACAGGGGGAACATTCAGTACTTC

v_call: TRBV5-6
j_call: TRBJ2-5
clone_size: .
d_call: .
cdr3_aa: CASREGGGVGETQYF
cdr3_nt: TGTGCCAGCAGGGAAGGGGGAGGGGTCGGGGAGACCCAGTACTTC

v_call: TRBV28
j_call: TRBJ1-3
clone_size: .
d_call: .
cdr3_aa: CASSLSGGLSGNTIYF
cdr3_nt: TGTGCCAGCAGTTTGTCTGGAGGCCTCTCTGGAAACACCATATATTTT

v_call: TRBV29-1
j_call: TRBJ1-1
clone_size: .
d_call: .
cdr3_aa: CSDRRSRNTEAFF
cdr3_nt: TGCAGCGACCGGAGGAGCCGGAACACTGAAGCTTTCTTT

v_call: TRBV7-9
j_call: TRBJ2-1
clone_size: .
d_call: .
cdr3_aa: CASSFMASSYNEQFF
cdr3_nt: TGTGCCAGCAGCTTTATGGCCTCCTCCTACAATGAGCAGTTCTTC

v_call: TRBV9
j_call: TRBJ1-2
clone_size: few
d_call: .
cdr3_aa: CASRVGGAVTGGYTF
cdr3_nt: TGTGCCAGCAGGGTGGGAGGGGCGGTGACTGGTGGCTACACCTTC

v_call: TRBV6-5
j_call: TRBJ2-7
clone_size: .
d_call: .
cdr3_aa: CASTLTGTIYEQYF
cdr3_nt: TGTGCCAGCACCCTAACCGGGACAATCTACGAGCAGTACTTC

v_call: TRBV7-9
j_call: TRBJ1-1
clone_size: .
d_call: .
cdr3_aa: CASSLGEGSGTEAFF
cdr3_nt: TGTGCCAGCAGCTTAGGGGAGGGTTCTGGCACTGAAGCTTTCTTT

v_call: TRBV5-8
j_call: TRBJ1-6
clone_size: .
d_call: TRBD1
cdr3_aa: CASSFGPGGSSNSPLHF
cdr3_nt: TGTGCCAGCAGCTTCGGTCCAGGGGGCTCGAGTAATTCACCCCTCCACTTT

v_call: TRBV6-5
j_call: TRBJ1-6
clone_size: .
d_call: TRBD1
cdr3_aa: CASRQGAGGSPLHF
cdr3_nt: TGTGCCAGCAGACAGGGGGCGGGTGGTTCACCCCTCCACTTT

v_call: TRBV6-5
j_call: TRBJ1-2
clone_size: medium-sized
d_call: TRBD1
cdr3_aa: CASMGQGLYGYTF
cdr3_nt: TGTGCCAGCATGGGACAGGGGCTCTATGGCTACACCTTC

v_call: TRBV7-6
j_call: TRBJ2-3
clone_size: .
d_call: .
cdr3_aa: CASKRGLSTDTQYF
cdr3_nt: TGTGCCAGCAAAAGGGGCCTAAGCACAGATACGCAGTATTTT

v_call: TRBV2
j_call: TRBJ1-6
clone_size: .
d_call: TRBD1
cdr3_aa: CASRFDRGYNSPLHF
cdr3_nt: TGTGCCAGCAGATTCGACAGGGGCTATAATTCACCCCTCCACTTT

v_call: TRBV6-5
j_call: TRBJ2-7
clone_size: .
d_call: .
cdr3_aa: CASSTRGLSSYEQYF
cdr3_nt: TGTGCCAGCAGTACCCGGGGACTCAGCTCCTACGAGCAGTACTTC

v_call: TRBV5-1
j_call: TRBJ2-6
clone_size: .
d_call: TRBD1
cdr3_aa: CASRTGAGANVLTF
cdr3_nt: TGCGCCAGCCGGACAGGGGCTGGGGCCAACGTCCTGACTTTC

v_call: TRBV28
j_call: TRBJ2-7
clone_size: .
d_call: .
cdr3_aa: CASQTGSSYEQYF
cdr3_nt: TGTGCCAGCCAGACTGGTAGCTCCTACGAGCAGTACTTC

v_call: TRBV4-2
j_call: TRBJ2-2
clone_size: .
d_call: TRBD1
cdr3_aa: CASSIRTGGSEELFF
cdr3_nt: TGTGCCAGCAGTATTCGGACAGGGGGGTCCGAGGAGCTGTTTTTT

v_call: TRBV15
j_call: TRBJ2-1
clone_size: .
d_call: .
cdr3_aa: CATSRAHREQFF
cdr3_nt: TGTGCCACCAGCAGGGCCCACAGGGAGCAGTTCTTC

v_call: TRBV6-6
j_call: TRBJ1-1
clone_size: .
d_call: .
cdr3_aa: CASTQQGPNTEAFF
cdr3_nt: TGTGCCAGCACTCAACAGGGACCGAACACTGAAGCTTTCTTT

v_call: TRBV27
j_call: TRBJ1-5
clone_size: .
d_call: .
cdr3_aa: CASSPLLTGRSNQPQHF
cdr3_nt: TGTGCCAGCAGCCCACTCCTTACAGGCCGGAGCAATCAGCCCCAGCATTTT

v_call: TRBV13
j_call: TRBJ2-5
clone_size: .
d_call: TRBD2
cdr3_aa: CASSLDRAGGQETQYF
cdr3_nt: TGTGCCAGCAGCTTAGATCGGGCGGGGGGGCAGGAGACCCAGTACTTC

v_call: TRBV27
j_call: TRBJ1-1
clone_size: .
d_call: TRBD1
cdr3_aa: CASRPGNRGLNTEAFF
cdr3_nt: TGTGCCAGCAGACCGGGAAACAGGGGGCTCAACACTGAAGCTTTCTTT

v_call: TRBV6-1
j_call: TRBJ1-2
clone_size: .
d_call: .
cdr3_aa: CASSGDRSVRRGYTF
cdr3_nt: TGTGCCAGCAGTGGAGACAGGTCCGTGAGAAGGGGCTACACCTTC

v_call: TRBV5-1
j_call: TRBJ1-4
clone_size: .
d_call: .
cdr3_aa: CASSLGDRTRGEKLFF
cdr3_nt: TGCGCCAGCAGCTTGGGAGACAGGACTCGGGGCGAAAAACTGTTTTTT

v_call: TRBV20-1
j_call: TRBJ2-7
clone_size: .
d_call: .
cdr3_aa: CSASPGGEQYF
cdr3_nt: TGCAGTGCTAGTCCAGGAGGCGAGCAGTACTTC

v_call: TRBV9
j_call: TRBJ1-3
clone_size: .
d_call: TRBD1
cdr3_aa: CASSPTGGRGNTIYF
cdr3_nt: TGTGCCAGCAGCCCGACAGGGGGTCGAGGAAACACCATATATTTT

v_call: TRBV7-2
j_call: TRBJ1-4
clone_size: .
d_call: TRBD1
cdr3_aa: CASSPDRGSREKLFF
cdr3_nt: TGTGCCAGCAGCCCCGACAGGGGAAGTCGTGAAAAACTGTTTTTT

v_call: TRBV15
j_call: TRBJ2-1
clone_size: .
d_call: .
cdr3_aa: CATSGQYNEQFF
cdr3_nt: TGTGCCACCAGCGGCCAGTACAATGAGCAGTTCTTC

v_call: TRBV19
j_call: TRBJ1-6
clone_size: .
d_call: .
cdr3_aa: CASRLGGGNSPLHF
cdr3_nt: TGTGCCAGCCGCTTGGGGGGGGGAAATTCACCCCTCCACTTT

v_call: TRBV11-3
j_call: TRBJ2-1
clone_size: .
d_call: .
cdr3_aa: CASSSQGDNYNEQFF
cdr3_nt: TGTGCCAGCAGCTCCCAAGGGGATAACTACAATGAGCAGTTCTTC

v_call: TRBV6-1
j_call: TRBJ1-2
clone_size: .
d_call: TRBD1
cdr3_aa: CASTGQGGYTF
cdr3_nt: TGTGCCAGCACCGGACAGGGTGGCTACACCTTC

v_call: TRBV5-1
j_call: TRBJ1-2
clone_size: .
d_call: .
cdr3_aa: CASSAFGDKTSLVTF
cdr3_nt: TGCGCCAGCAGCGCCTTTGGGGACAAGACCTCTCTAGTGACCTTC

v_call: TRBV5-1
j_call: TRBJ2-3
clone_size: .
d_call: TRBD2
cdr3_aa: CASSLGGGAWDTQYF
cdr3_nt: TGCGCCAGCAGCTTGGGCGGGGGGGCCTGGGATACGCAGTATTTT

v_call: TRBV12-5
j_call: TRBJ1-6
clone_size: .
d_call: .
cdr3_aa: CASGLGQPNSPLHF
cdr3_nt: TGTGCTAGTGGTTTAGGACAGCCAAATTCACCCCTCCACTTT

v_call: TRBV7-2
j_call: TRBJ2-4
clone_size: .
d_call: TRBD2
cdr3_aa: CASSLALGRGGGNIQYF
cdr3_nt: TGTGCCAGCAGCTTAGCCTTGGGGCGGGGGGGCGGAAACATTCAGTACTTC

v_call: TRBV5-4
j_call: TRBJ2-3
clone_size: .
d_call: .
cdr3_aa: CASSLATDTQYF
cdr3_nt: TGTGCCAGCAGCTTGGCTACAGATACGCAGTATTTT

v_call: TRBV6-1
j_call: TRBJ2-5
clone_size: once
d_call: .
cdr3_aa: CASSEAVRWSEQETQYF
cdr3_nt: TGTGCCAGCAGTGAAGCGGTAAGATGGAGCGAACAAGAGACCCAGTACTTC

v_call: TRBV13
j_call: TRBJ2-2
clone_size: .
d_call: .
cdr3_aa: CASSLGPAATGELFF
cdr3_nt: TGTGCCAGCAGCTTAGGACCAGCGGCGACCGGGGAGCTGTTTTTT

v_call: TRBV5-6
j_call: TRBJ2-7
clone_size: .
d_call: .
cdr3_aa: CASSPRGQGPISYEQYF
cdr3_nt: TGTGCCAGCAGCCCAAGGGGACAAGGCCCAATCTCCTACGAGCAGTACTTC

v_call: TRBV7-8
j_call: TRBJ2-3
clone_size: .
d_call: .
cdr3_aa: CASSFSTGTYTDTQYF
cdr3_nt: TGTGCCAGCAGCTTTTCGACCGGGACATACACAGATACGCAGTATTTT

v_call: TRBV2
j_call: TRBJ2-1
clone_size: few
d_call: .
cdr3_aa: CASSEVAREVEQFF
cdr3_nt: TGTGCCAGCAGTGAAGTCGCAAGGGAGGTTGAGCAGTTCTTC

v_call: TRBV2
j_call: TRBJ1-2
clone_size: few
d_call: TRBD1
cdr3_aa: CASRVEQGAPGYTF
cdr3_nt: TGTGCCAGCAGGGTGGAACAGGGGGCGCCCGGCTACACCTTC

v_call: TRBV10-3
j_call: TRBJ1-2
clone_size: .
d_call: TRBD1
cdr3_aa: CATSGQAGHSYGYTF
cdr3_nt: TGTGCCACCTCCGGACAGGCAGGGCATAGCTATGGCTACACCTTC

v_call: TRBV11-2
j_call: TRBJ1-1
clone_size: .
d_call: .
cdr3_aa: CASSSGNTEAFF
cdr3_nt: TGTGCCAGCAGCTCGGGGAACACTGAAGCTTTCTTT

v_call: TRBV14
j_call: TRBJ2-5
clone_size: .
d_call: TRBD1
cdr3_aa: CASSVGTGGKETQYF
cdr3_nt: TGTGCCAGCAGCGTCGGGACAGGGGGTAAAGAGACCCAGTACTTC

v_call: TRBV29-1
j_call: TRBJ2-4
clone_size: few
d_call: TRBD1
cdr3_aa: CSVRDSSKNIQYF
cdr3_nt: TGCAGCGTCCGGGACAGTTCCAAAAACATTCAGTACTTC

v_call: TRBV6-4
j_call: TRBJ2-3
clone_size: .
d_call: TRBD2
cdr3_aa: CASSPTSGGTDTQYF
cdr3_nt: TGTGCCAGCAGCCCCACTAGCGGGGGGACAGATACGCAGTATTTT

v_call: TRBV7-9
j_call: TRBJ1-5
clone_size: .
d_call: TRBD1
cdr3_aa: CASSPTGVVHQPQHF
cdr3_nt: TGTGCCAGCAGCCCCACAGGGGTGGTACATCAGCCCCAGCATTTT

v_call: TRBV5-1
j_call: TRBJ2-1
clone_size: .
d_call: TRBD1
cdr3_aa: CASRSGTGSYNEQFF
cdr3_nt: TGCGCCAGCAGATCCGGGACAGGGAGTTACAATGAGCAGTTCTTC

v_call: TRBV4-2
j_call: TRBJ1-2
clone_size: .
d_call: .
cdr3_aa: CASSQEIGEGTRGYTF
cdr3_nt: TGTGCCAGCAGCCAAGAGATCGGGGAGGGGACGAGAGGCTACACCTTC

v_call: TRBV27
j_call: TRBJ1-5
clone_size: .
d_call: .
cdr3_aa: CASSPFSGGNGNQPQHF
cdr3_nt: TGTGCCAGCAGTCCTTTTTCGGGGGGGAACGGCAATCAGCCCCAGCATTTT

v_call: TRBV5-8
j_call: TRBJ2-7
clone_size: .
d_call: .
cdr3_aa: CASSLIWHEQYF
cdr3_nt: TGTGCCAGCAGCCTTATTTGGCACGAGCAGTACTTC

v_call: TRBV7-9
j_call: TRBJ1-3
clone_size: .
d_call: .
cdr3_aa: CASSLVRTGSSGNTIYF
cdr3_nt: TGTGCCAGCAGCTTAGTTAGGACTGGGAGCTCTGGAAACACCATATATTTT

v_call: TRBV7-2
j_call: TRBJ1-2
clone_size: .
d_call: TRBD1
cdr3_aa: CASRPGGQPDYGYTF
cdr3_nt: TGTGCCAGCAGACCAGGGGGACAGCCCGACTATGGCTACACCTTC